This TCR beta chain stems from a study of graft-versus-host responses after intestinal transplantation. Assay: immunoSEQ multiplex PCR; the TCRdb copy retains only in-frame clones and omits some. This sample has fewer than 70,000 clones, with roughly 92% found just once. The sequence derives from a human patient who received an intestinal transplant, so some T cells may come from the graft donor. Sequences were derived from bone marrow, sampled around 720 days after intestinal transplantation.

CDR3 sequence: CSVTMAGRREETQYF. The DNA of the CDR3 is TGCAGCGTTACGATGGCAGGACGCAGGGAAGAGACCCAGTACTTC. The chain combines TRBV29-1 with TRBJ2-5; D may be TRBD1 (5 bases). The V gene lost 5 bases and the J gene lost 3 bases, with 19 bases spanning the gap. This CDR3 contains 15 residues. Germline V gene lookup returns CDR1 SQVTM and CDR2 ANQGSEA.